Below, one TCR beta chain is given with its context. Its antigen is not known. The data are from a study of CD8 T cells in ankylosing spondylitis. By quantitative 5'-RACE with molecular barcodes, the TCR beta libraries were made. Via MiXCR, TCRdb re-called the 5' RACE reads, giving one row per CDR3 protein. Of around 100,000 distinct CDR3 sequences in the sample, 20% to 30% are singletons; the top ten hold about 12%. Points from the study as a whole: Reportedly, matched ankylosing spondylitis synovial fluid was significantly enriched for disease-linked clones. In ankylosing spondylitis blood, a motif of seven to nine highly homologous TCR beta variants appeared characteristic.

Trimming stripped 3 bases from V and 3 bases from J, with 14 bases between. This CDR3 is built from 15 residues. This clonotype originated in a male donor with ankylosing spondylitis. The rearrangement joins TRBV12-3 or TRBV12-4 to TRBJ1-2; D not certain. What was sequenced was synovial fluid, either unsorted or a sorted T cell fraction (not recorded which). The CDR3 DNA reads TGTGCCAGCAGTTTCGGCCCCCAGAGGGACTATGGCTACACCTTC. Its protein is CASSFGPQRDYGYTF.